This is a list of T cell receptor beta chains from one sample in a study of radiotherapy plus CTLA-4 blockade in lung cancer. The protocol was immunoSEQ multiplex PCR, while the TCRdb copy is restricted to in-frame clones and leaves out a portion. The repertoire has approximately 80,000 clones, 84% of them found once; the top ten carry about 0.79%. Specimen: peripheral blood, collected from a patient treated with radiotherapy plus ipilimumab. The source of these receptors is a human donor with non-small cell lung cancer who had stable disease on radiotherapy plus ipilimumab. The CDR3 runs from the conserved cysteine through the conserved F or W. Fields, in order: clone size, J gene, V gene, D gene, CDR3 protein, CDR3 DNA. The D gene is left open where the match is weak. Not every row has a clone size; where given, it reads once, few, many or a size class.

size: NA
J: TRBJ2-5
V: TRBV14
D: TRBD1
CDR3: CASSQGTGVIGETQYF
DNA: TGTGCCAGCAGCCAAGGGACAGGGGTAATTGGAGAGACCCAGTACTTC

size: NA
J: TRBJ2-5
V: TRBV9
D: TRBD2
CDR3: CASSVTSGRGRGETQYF
DNA: TGTGCCAGCAGCGTGACTAGCGGGAGGGGGAGAGGAGAGACCCAGTACTTC

size: NA
J: TRBJ1-5
V: TRBV4-2
D: NA
CDR3: CASSQDVGIGQPQHF
DNA: TGTGCCAGCAGCCAAGATGTGGGGATCGGTCAGCCCCAGCATTTT

size: NA
J: TRBJ1-6
V: TRBV2
D: NA
CDR3: CASSGGRSNSPLHF
DNA: TGTGCCAGCAGTGGAGGCAGGTCTAATTCACCCCTCCACTTT

size: NA
J: TRBJ2-3
V: TRBV27
D: TRBD2
CDR3: CASSFSSGGAGTQYF
DNA: TGTGCCAGCAGTTTCTCTAGCGGGGGGGCTGGTACGCAGTATTTT

size: NA
J: TRBJ2-1
V: TRBV5-1
D: NA
CDR3: CASSPGIRSVNEQFF
DNA: TGCGCCAGCAGCCCGGGGATAAGGTCTGTGAATGAGCAGTTCTTC

size: NA
J: TRBJ1-3
V: TRBV7-8
D: NA
CDR3: CASSSRLNTGNTIYF
DNA: TGTGCCAGCAGCTCCCGACTGAATACTGGAAACACCATATATTTT

size: NA
J: TRBJ2-2
V: TRBV5-8
D: NA
CDR3: CASSYYRGQGWGELFF
DNA: TGTGCCAGCAGCTACTACCGCGGACAAGGGTGGGGGGAGCTGTTTTTT

size: NA
J: TRBJ2-5
V: TRBV2
D: TRBD1
CDR3: CASSTDRRQETQYF
DNA: TGTGCCAGCAGTACGGACAGGCGACAAGAGACCCAGTACTTC

size: once
J: TRBJ1-3
V: TRBV30
D: NA
CDR3: CAWGTGRTSSGNTIYF
DNA: TGTGCCTGGGGAACCGGGAGAACTAGCTCTGGAAACACCATATATTTT

size: NA
J: TRBJ2-2
V: TRBV29-1
D: TRBD1
CDR3: CSVGDRAGTGELFF
DNA: TGCAGCGTCGGGGACAGGGCAGGAACCGGGGAGCTGTTTTTT

size: NA
J: TRBJ1-4
V: TRBV9
D: NA
CDR3: CASSVGGSEKLFF
DNA: TGTGCCAGCAGCGTAGGGGGATCCGAAAAACTGTTTTTT

size: NA
J: TRBJ1-1
V: TRBV28
D: NA
CDR3: CASSEPWTGEDTEAFF
DNA: TGTGCCAGCAGCGAACCTTGGACGGGGGAGGACACTGAAGCTTTCTTT

size: NA
J: TRBJ1-2
V: TRBV25-1
D: NA
CDR3: CASSGGLNILAYGYTF
DNA: TGTGCCAGCAGTGGTGGACTGAACATCCTAGCCTATGGCTACACCTTC

size: once
J: TRBJ1-1
V: TRBV6-1
D: NA
CDR3: CASRSGEYGTEAFF
DNA: TGTGCCAGCAGATCGGGGGAGTACGGCACTGAAGCTTTCTTT

size: NA
J: TRBJ2-3
V: TRBV11-1
D: NA
CDR3: CASSLTDTQYF
DNA: TGTGCCAGCAGCTTAACAGATACGCAGTATTTT

size: NA
J: TRBJ1-6
V: TRBV6-1
D: NA
CDR3: CASSEHSIDSPLHF
DNA: TGTGCCAGCAGTGAACACAGTATCGATTCACCCCTCCACTTT

size: few
J: TRBJ2-7
V: TRBV18
D: NA
CDR3: CASSRAGQSSSYEQYF
DNA: TGTGCCAGCTCACGGGCGGGACAATCGAGCTCCTACGAGCAGTACTTC

size: NA
J: TRBJ1-2
V: TRBV25-1
D: NA
CDR3: CASSEGGGYTF
DNA: TGTGCCAGCAGTGAGGGGGGGGGATACACCTTC

size: NA
J: TRBJ1-1
V: TRBV30
D: NA
CDR3: CAWSKTVNTEAFF
DNA: TGTGCCTGGAGTAAGACGGTGAACACTGAAGCTTTCTTT

size: NA
J: TRBJ1-6
V: TRBV5-1
D: NA
CDR3: CASSLRGQGKSYNSPLHF
DNA: TGCGCCAGCAGCTTGCGAGGTCAGGGGAAGTCCTATAATTCACCCCTCCACTTT

size: NA
J: TRBJ2-5
V: TRBV5-1
D: NA
CDR3: CASSLAGAVETQYF
DNA: TGCGCCAGCAGCTTGGCGGGGGCAGTGGAGACCCAGTACTTC

size: NA
J: TRBJ2-7
V: TRBV28
D: NA
CDR3: CASFDSSYEQYF
DNA: TGTGCCAGTTTCGACAGCTCCTACGAGCAGTACTTC

size: NA
J: TRBJ2-3
V: TRBV28
D: TRBD2
CDR3: CASRYTGTSDFTDTQYF
DNA: TGTGCCAGCAGATATACCGGGACTAGCGATTTCACAGATACGCAGTATTTT

size: NA
J: TRBJ2-5
V: TRBV11-2
D: NA
CDR3: CASSPQETQYF
DNA: TGTGCCAGCAGCCCTCAAGAGACCCAGTACTTC

size: few
J: TRBJ2-2
V: TRBV5-1
D: NA
CDR3: CASGGRGLDGELFF
DNA: TGCGCCAGCGGGGGACGGGGGCTGGACGGGGAGCTGTTTTTT

size: NA
J: TRBJ1-5
V: TRBV28
D: TRBD1
CDR3: CASSLTGGNQPQHF
DNA: TGTGCCAGCAGCCTAACAGGGGGGAATCAGCCCCAGCATTTT

size: NA
J: TRBJ2-3
V: TRBV29-1
D: NA
CDR3: CSVASTDTQYF
DNA: TGCAGCGTTGCCTCGACAGATACGCAGTATTTT

size: NA
J: TRBJ2-2
V: TRBV30
D: NA
CDR3: CAWSRRAGELFF
DNA: TGTGCCTGGAGTAGGCGGGCCGGGGAGCTGTTTTTT

size: NA
J: TRBJ1-3
V: TRBV15
D: NA
CDR3: CATSDLGGGSSGNTIYF
DNA: TGTGCCACCAGCGACCTGGGGGGCGGAAGCTCTGGAAACACCATATATTTT

size: NA
J: TRBJ2-1
V: TRBV9
D: TRBD2
CDR3: CASSVISGRALHEQFF
DNA: TGTGCCAGCAGCGTAATAAGCGGGAGGGCCCTCCATGAGCAGTTCTTC

size: few
J: TRBJ2-7
V: TRBV13
D: TRBD2
CDR3: CASSPRRGLAEAPYEQYF
DNA: TGTGCCAGCAGCCCTCGCCGCGGACTAGCGGAGGCCCCCTACGAGCAGTACTTC

size: NA
J: TRBJ2-5
V: TRBV7-6
D: TRBD1
CDR3: CASSLRDSEILTTQYF
DNA: TGTGCCAGCAGTCTCCGGGACAGTGAAATTCTCACGACCCAGTACTTC

size: NA
J: TRBJ2-5
V: TRBV27
D: TRBD2
CDR3: CASRLGRREETQYF
DNA: TGTGCCAGCAGACTCGGGAGGAGGGAAGAGACCCAGTACTTC

size: NA
J: TRBJ2-1
V: TRBV28
D: TRBD2
CDR3: CASTPTSGRASSYNEQFF
DNA: TGTGCCAGCACCCCTACTAGCGGGAGAGCGTCCTCCTACAATGAGCAGTTCTTC

size: NA
J: TRBJ2-3
V: TRBV9
D: TRBD2
CDR3: CASSAPSGGDTDTQYF
DNA: TGTGCCAGCAGCGCCCCTAGCGGGGGGGACACAGATACGCAGTATTTT

size: NA
J: TRBJ2-5
V: TRBV28
D: NA
CDR3: CASRVLGSAKETQYF
DNA: TGTGCCAGCAGGGTCCTAGGGTCAGCTAAAGAGACCCAGTACTTC

size: NA
J: TRBJ2-3
V: TRBV9
D: NA
CDR3: CASSVMGGSTDTQYF
DNA: TGTGCCAGCAGCGTAATGGGGGGAAGCACAGATACGCAGTATTTT

size: NA
J: TRBJ1-1
V: TRBV6-1
D: NA
CDR3: CASRWDGQNTEAFF
DNA: TGTGCCAGCAGGTGGGACGGACAGAACACTGAAGCTTTCTTT

size: NA
J: TRBJ2-1
V: TRBV6-4
D: NA
CDR3: CASSGGTHNEQFF
DNA: TGTGCCAGCAGTGGCGGGACCCACAATGAGCAGTTCTTC

size: once
J: TRBJ2-7
V: TRBV5-1
D: TRBD1
CDR3: CASSLGYRGYEQYF
DNA: TGCGCCAGCAGCTTGGGGTACAGGGGATACGAGCAGTACTTC

size: NA
J: TRBJ1-5
V: TRBV19
D: NA
CDR3: CASTVNGVNQPQHF
DNA: TGTGCCAGTACCGTTAACGGCGTCAATCAGCCCCAGCATTTT

size: NA
J: TRBJ2-3
V: TRBV10-2
D: NA
CDR3: CASSERPGHQRNTQYF
DNA: TGCGCCAGCAGTGAGCGCCCGGGACACCAGCGAAATACGCAGTATTTT

size: NA
J: TRBJ2-7
V: TRBV7-8
D: NA
CDR3: CASSLVVTYEQYF
DNA: TGTGCCAGCAGCTTAGTTGTTACCTACGAGCAGTACTTC

size: once
J: TRBJ2-3
V: TRBV7-2
D: NA
CDR3: CASSLTPLNTQYF
DNA: TGTGCCAGCAGCTTAACCCCATTGAATACGCAGTATTTT

size: NA
J: TRBJ1-4
V: TRBV7-9
D: TRBD1
CDR3: CASSWGQWGNGNEKLFF
DNA: TGTGCCAGCAGCTGGGGACAGTGGGGCAATGGGAATGAAAAACTGTTTTTT

size: NA
J: TRBJ1-4
V: TRBV7-8
D: NA
CDR3: CASSLAPLTNEKLFF
DNA: TGTGCCAGCAGCTTAGCCCCATTAACTAATGAAAAACTGTTTTTT

size: NA
J: TRBJ1-1
V: TRBV7-2
D: NA
CDR3: CASSLRGTSGTEAFF
DNA: TGTGCCAGCAGCTTACGCGGGACAAGTGGGACTGAAGCTTTCTTT

size: NA
J: TRBJ1-2
V: TRBV4-1
D: NA
CDR3: CASSQGAGVFYGYTF
DNA: TGCGCCAGCAGCCAAGGGGCAGGGGTTTTTTATGGCTACACCTTC